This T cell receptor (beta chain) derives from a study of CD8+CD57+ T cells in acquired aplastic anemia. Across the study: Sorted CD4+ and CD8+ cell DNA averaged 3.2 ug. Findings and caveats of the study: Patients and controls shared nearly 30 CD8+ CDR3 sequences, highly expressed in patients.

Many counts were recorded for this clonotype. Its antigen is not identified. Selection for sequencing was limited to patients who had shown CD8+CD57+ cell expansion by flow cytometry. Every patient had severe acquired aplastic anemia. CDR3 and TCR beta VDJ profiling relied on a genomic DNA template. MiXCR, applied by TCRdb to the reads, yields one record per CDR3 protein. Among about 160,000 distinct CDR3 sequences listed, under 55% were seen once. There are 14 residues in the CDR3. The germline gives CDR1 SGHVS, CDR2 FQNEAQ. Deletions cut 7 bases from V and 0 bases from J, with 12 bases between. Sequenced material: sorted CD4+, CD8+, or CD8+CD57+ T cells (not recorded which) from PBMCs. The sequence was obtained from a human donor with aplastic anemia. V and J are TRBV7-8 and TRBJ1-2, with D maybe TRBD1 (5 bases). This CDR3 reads CASKHRTTNYGYTF. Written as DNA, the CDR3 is TGTGCCAGCAAGCACAGGACAACTAACTATGGCTACACCTTC.